This T cell receptor (beta chain) was observed in a study of blood T cell repertoires in COVID-19. About the study: Sites across the United States, Italy and Spain contributed samples from acute and convalescent COVID-19. PBMCs, B-cell-depleted T cells, or T cells were the source of the cDNA or gDNA that made up the material.

Original handling: Counts of nucleated cells, estimated from reference gene primer amplification, were obtained. Data came from immunoSEQ multiplex PCR; TCRdb stores just in-frame clones and leaves some out. The DNA was the basis for D and trimming; V, J and clone size are from that table. The sample yields approximately 200,000 clones, around 85% seen once. The CDR3 contains 15 residues. V trimming: 1 base; J trimming: 0 bases; junction bases outside the gene matches: 3. CDR1 and CDR2 from the germline V gene are MNHEY and SMNVEV (reference sequence). Material: peripheral blood. The V and J genes are TRBV27 and TRBJ2-7, with 7 nucleotides matching TRBD2. The sequence was obtained from a woman in her 50s with acute or convalescent COVID-19. CDR3 sequence: CASSLLGGSSYEQYF. CDR3 nucleotide sequence: TGTGCCAGCAGTTTATTGGGGGGGAGCTCCTACGAGCAGTACTTC.